Included here is one TCR beta chain sequence, with context. Participants were aged about 18 to 100 years from roughly 26 US areas. V lost 2 bases to trimming and J lost 6 bases, with 14 bases between them. Germline values: CDR1 SGDLS, CDR2 YYNGEE. The CDR3 runs to 14 residues. This specimen comes from a study of blood T cell repertoires in COVID-19. TCRdb's table, derived via immunoSEQ multiplex PCR, lists solely in-frame clones and lacks some. The sample includes 300,000 to 400,000 clones, 75% to 90% seen only once; the top ten take approximately 1.9%. The J gene is TRBJ1-2, the V gene TRBV9; the D gene is possibly TRBD1 (5 bases). The source material was PBMCs or T cells enriched from blood (not recorded which). The sequence was obtained from a woman aged 30 to 39 who had been exposed to COVID-19. The CDR3 protein is CASSVTLGRDGYTF. CDR3 bases: TGTGCCAGCAGCGTGACCCTGGGCAGGGATGGCTACACCTTC.